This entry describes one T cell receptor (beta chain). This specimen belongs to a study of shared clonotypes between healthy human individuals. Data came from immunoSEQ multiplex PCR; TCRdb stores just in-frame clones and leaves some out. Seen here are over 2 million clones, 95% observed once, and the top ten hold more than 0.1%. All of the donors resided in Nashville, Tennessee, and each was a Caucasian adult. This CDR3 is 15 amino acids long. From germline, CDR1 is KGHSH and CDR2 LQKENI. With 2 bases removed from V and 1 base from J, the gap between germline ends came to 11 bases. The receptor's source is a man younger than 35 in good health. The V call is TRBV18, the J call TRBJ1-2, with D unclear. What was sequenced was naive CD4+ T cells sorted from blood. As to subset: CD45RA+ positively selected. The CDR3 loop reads CASSPYSGGNYGYTF. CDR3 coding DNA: TGTGCCAGCTCACCATATTCGGGCGGTAACTATGGCTACACCTTC.